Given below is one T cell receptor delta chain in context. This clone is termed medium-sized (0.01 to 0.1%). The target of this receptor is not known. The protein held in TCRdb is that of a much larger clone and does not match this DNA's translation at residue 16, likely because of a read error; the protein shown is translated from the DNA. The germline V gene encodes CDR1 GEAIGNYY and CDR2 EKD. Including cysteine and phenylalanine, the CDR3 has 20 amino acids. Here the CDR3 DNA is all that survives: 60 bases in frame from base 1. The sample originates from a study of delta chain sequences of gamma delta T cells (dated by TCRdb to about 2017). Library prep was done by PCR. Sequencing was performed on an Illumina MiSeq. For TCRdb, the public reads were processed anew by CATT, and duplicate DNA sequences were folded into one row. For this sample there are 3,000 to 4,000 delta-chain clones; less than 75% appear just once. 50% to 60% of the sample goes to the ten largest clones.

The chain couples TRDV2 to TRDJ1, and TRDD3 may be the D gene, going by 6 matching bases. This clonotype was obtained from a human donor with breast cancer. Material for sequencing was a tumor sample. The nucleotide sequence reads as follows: TGTGCCTGTGACACCGTGTCAAGGGAGGGGGACCGACCTTACACCAATAAACTCATCTTT. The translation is CACDTVSREGDRPYTNKLIF.